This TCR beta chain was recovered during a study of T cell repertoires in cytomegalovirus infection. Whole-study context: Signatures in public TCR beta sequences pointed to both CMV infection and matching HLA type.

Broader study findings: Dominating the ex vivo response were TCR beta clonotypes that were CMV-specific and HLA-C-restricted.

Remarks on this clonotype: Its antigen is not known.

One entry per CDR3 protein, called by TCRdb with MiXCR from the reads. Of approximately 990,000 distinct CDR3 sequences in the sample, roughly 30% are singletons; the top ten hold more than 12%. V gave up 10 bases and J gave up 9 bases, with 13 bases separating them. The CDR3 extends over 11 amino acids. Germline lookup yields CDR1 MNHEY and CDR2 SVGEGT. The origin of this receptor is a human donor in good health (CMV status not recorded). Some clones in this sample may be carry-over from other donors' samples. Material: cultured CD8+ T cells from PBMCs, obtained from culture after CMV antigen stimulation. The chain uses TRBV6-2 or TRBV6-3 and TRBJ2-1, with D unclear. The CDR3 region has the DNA TGTGCCACCTCTTCCCCCCCTGAGCAGTTCTTC. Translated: CATSSPPEQFF.